This T cell receptor beta chain comes out of a study of T cells after posttransplantation cyclophosphamide. Study results and limitations: TRB clonality was highly associated with recipient CMV seropositivity and reactivation. Tissue-infiltrating T cells from skin or gut overlapped little with blood T cells.

As to this clone: No antigen is known for it.

Only in-frame clones appear in the TCRdb table, and some are missing; sequencing was by immunoSEQ multiplex PCR. This sample has tens of thousands of clones; about 90% occur once, and the top ten carry around 3.2%. V shed 5 bases and J 1 base; nucleotides not matched to a gene: 10. The length of the CDR3 is 16 residues. Germline V gives CDR1 SEHNR, CDR2 FQNEAQ (reference sequence). The sample taken for sequencing was PBMCs. V gene TRBV7-9 combines with J gene TRBJ1-1, with TRBD1 matching 7 bases. The receptor's source is a woman in her fifties or sixties in good health and a related stem cell transplant donor. CDR3 coding DNA: TGTGCCAGCAGCGCAACTCCGACAGGGCAGAACACTGAAGCTTTCTTT. As protein: CASSATPTGQNTEAFF.